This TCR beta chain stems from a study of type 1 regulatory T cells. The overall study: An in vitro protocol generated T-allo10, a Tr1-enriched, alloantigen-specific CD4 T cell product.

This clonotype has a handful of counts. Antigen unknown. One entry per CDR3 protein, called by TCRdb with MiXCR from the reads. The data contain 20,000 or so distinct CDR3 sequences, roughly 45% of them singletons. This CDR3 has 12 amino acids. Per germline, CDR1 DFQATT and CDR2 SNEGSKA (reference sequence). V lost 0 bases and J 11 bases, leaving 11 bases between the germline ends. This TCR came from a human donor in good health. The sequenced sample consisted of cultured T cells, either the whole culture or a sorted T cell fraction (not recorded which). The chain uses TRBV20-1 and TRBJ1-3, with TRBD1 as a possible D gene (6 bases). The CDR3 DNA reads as TGCAGTGCTAGAGATGAGACAGGCCCCATATATTTT. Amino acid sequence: CSARDETGPIYF.